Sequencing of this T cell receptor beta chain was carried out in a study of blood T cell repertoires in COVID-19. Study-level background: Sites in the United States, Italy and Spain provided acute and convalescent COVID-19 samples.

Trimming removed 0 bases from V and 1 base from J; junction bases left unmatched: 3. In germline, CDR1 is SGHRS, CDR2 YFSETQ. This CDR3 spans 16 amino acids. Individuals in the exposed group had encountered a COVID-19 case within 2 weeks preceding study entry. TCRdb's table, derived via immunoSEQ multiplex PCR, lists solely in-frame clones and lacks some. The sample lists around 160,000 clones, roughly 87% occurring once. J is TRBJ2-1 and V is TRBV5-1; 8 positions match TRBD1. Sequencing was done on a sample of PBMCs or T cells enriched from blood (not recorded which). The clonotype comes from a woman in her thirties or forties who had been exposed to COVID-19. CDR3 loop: CASSLDRGNSYNEQFF. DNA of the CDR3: TGCGCCAGCAGCTTGGACAGGGGGAATTCCTACAATGAGCAGTTCTTC. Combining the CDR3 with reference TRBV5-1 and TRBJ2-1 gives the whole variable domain KAGVTQTPRYLIKTRGQQVTLSCSPISGHRSVSWYQQTPGQGLQFLFEYFSETQRNKGNFPGRFSGRQFSNSRSEMNVSTLELGDSALYLCASSLDRGNSYNEQFFGPGTRLTVL.